Shown below are 13 T cell receptor beta chains from a single sample sequenced in a study of CD8 T cells in ankylosing spondylitis. The study's findings and limits: There was a TCR beta motif, made of several highly homologous variants, that appeared characteristic of ankylosing spondylitis blood.

TCRdb reprocessed the 5' RACE reads with MiXCR, giving one entry per CDR3 protein. The table has hundreds of thousands of distinct CDR3 sequences, about 12% seen once. For these TCRs, the target antigens are not known. The material sequenced was blood, either unsorted or a sorted T cell fraction (not recorded which). The source is a male donor with ankylosing spondylitis.

The chain's CDR3 is CSATSGSDNEQFF. In DNA form, the CDR3 reads TGCAGTGCTACTAGCGGGAGTGACAATGAGCAGTTCTTC. The chain links TRBV20-1 to TRBJ2-1, with 10 bases identical to TRBD2. J gave up 5 bases and V 4 bases, and 2 bases lay outside the gene matches. The CDR3 spans 13 residues. Germline CDR1 reads DFQATT; CDR2 reads SNEGSKA (reference sequence).

This chain joins TRBV18 and TRBJ2-3, with a possible D match to TRBD1 (6 bases). CDR1 and CDR2 (germline): KGHSH, LQKENI. The CDR3 has 14 residues. Between the trimmed V and J ends, which lost 4 bases and 3 bases, there was a span of 11 bases. CDR3 residues: CASSRGPRTDTQYF. The CDR3 DNA is TGTGCCAGCTCACGGGGGCCCAGAACAGATACGCAGTATTTT.

There are many counts of this clonotype. The rearrangement uses TRBV7-2 and TRBJ1-3; TRBD1 is a possible D gene (5 bases). The CDR3 runs 15 residues. CDR1 SGHTA and CDR2 FQGNSA come from the germline V gene. With 5 bases removed from V and 4 bases from J, the gap between germline ends came to 15 bases. As DNA, the CDR3 is TGTGCCAGCAGCGTCTCAGGGATGGACGGAAACACCATATATTTT. Protein product: CASSVSGMDGNTIYF. Combining the CDR3 with reference TRBV7-2 and TRBJ1-3 gives the whole variable domain GAGVSQSPSNKVTEKGKDVELRCDPISGHTALYWYRQSLGQGLEFLIYFQGNSAPDKSGLPSDRFSAERTGGSVSTLTIQRTQQEDSAVYLCASSVSGMDGNTIYFGEGSWLTVV.

The chain is built from TRBV6-5 and TRBJ2-2; no firm D call. In germline, CDR1 is MNHEY, CDR2 SVGAGI. Between the trimmed V and J ends, which lost 4 bases and 3 bases, there was a span of 15 bases. The length of the CDR3 is 16 residues. CDR3: CASSSPPWTYTGELFF. CDR3 nucleotide sequence: TGTGCCAGCAGTTCCCCCCCTTGGACCTACACCGGGGAGCTGTTTTTT.

This chain links TRBV20-1 with TRBJ1-5, with a possible D match to TRBD1 (6 bases). The CDR3 totals 14 residues. V was trimmed by 3 bases and J by 6 bases, leaving 15 bases between them. In germline, CDR1 is DFQATT, CDR2 SNEGSKA (reference sequence). The CDR3 region is CSASYRVAGQPQHF. CDR3 nucleotide sequence: TGCAGTGCTAGTTACAGGGTTGCCGGTCAGCCCCAGCATTTT.

This clonotype has a handful of counts. The CDR3 sequence: CASSYSGTQQYF. For the CDR3, the DNA is TGTGCCAGCAGTTACTCCGGGACTCAGCAGTATTTT. The chain combines TRBV6-5 with TRBJ2-3, with a possible D match to TRBD2 (6 bases). Germline V gene data show CDR1 as MNHEY and CDR2 as SVGAGI. V lost 0 bases and J lost 11, with 9 bases in between. This CDR3 has 12 amino acids.

Details on this clonotype: This sequence may be a read error, since a much larger clone differs from it by one base. The chain carries TRBV20-1 and TRBJ2-3, with TRBD2 matching over 11 bases. The germline V gene has CDR1 DFQATT and CDR2 SNEGSKA (reference sequence). CDR3 length: 14 residues. Here the CDR3 DNA reads TGCAGATTGAATGTAGCGGGAGGGGCAGATACGCAGTATTTT. Translation gives CRLNVAGGADTQYF.

This clonotype appeared many times. This chain uses TRBV20-1 with TRBJ2-3, with 8 bases matching TRBD2. The CDR3 contains 14 residues. Germline assignment: CDR1 DFQATT and CDR2 SNEGSKA (reference sequence). V lost 2 bases to trimming and J lost 3 bases; unmatched junction nucleotides: 4. CDR3 region: CSARPGGPTDTQYF. The CDR3 DNA follows: TGCAGTGCTAGACCGGGGGGGCCAACAGATACGCAGTATTTT.

This chain connects TRBV27 to TRBJ2-7; D gene uncertain. Germline V gives CDR1 MNHEY, CDR2 SMNVEV (reference sequence). The CDR3 length is 14 residues. V lost 5 bases and J lost 2, with 13 bases in between. For the CDR3, the DNA is TGTGCCAGCAGTAATATGGAGCGACCCTACGAGCAGTACTTC. Protein: CASSNMERPYEQYF.

The chain couples TRBV10-3 to TRBJ1-5; D call uncertain. Trimming stripped 4 bases from V and 7 bases from J, with 11 bases between. This CDR3 contains 13 residues. Per germline, CDR1 ENHRY and CDR2 SYGVKD. The CDR3 loop reads CAISAGAEQPQHF. In nucleotides, the CDR3 is TGTGCCATCAGTGCGGGCGCGGAGCAGCCCCAGCATTTT.

With regard to this clonotype: An end of the junction differs from the germline gene, which may be a read error. The rearrangement joins TRBV7-8 to TRBJ1-4, with unresolved D. The CDR3 totals 17 residues. The germline V gene encodes CDR1 SGHVS and CDR2 FQNEAQ. DNA of the CDR3: TGTGCCAGCAGCTTAACGGGTGGCTGGCAGGCTAAGGAAAAACTGTTTTTT. Its protein is CASSLTGGWQAKEKLFF.

The chain employs TRBV29-1 and TRBJ2-7; 10 positions agree with TRBD1. With 5 bases clipped from V and 6 bases from J, the junction kept 7 bases outside the gene matches. The CDR3 totals 13 residues. In germline, CDR1 is SQVTM, CDR2 ANQGSEA. CDR3 sequence reads: CSVRDRGISEQYF. CDR3 coding DNA: TGCAGCGTTCGGGACAGGGGAATCTCCGAGCAGTACTTC.

This chain uses TRBV5-6 with TRBJ2-5; D possibly corresponds to TRBD2 (5 bases). There are 13 residues in the CDR3. Trimming shortened V by 3 bases and J by 7 bases, and 13 bases separated the two germline ends. Germline CDR1 SGHDT, CDR2 YYEEEE. This chain's CDR3 is CASSSAPGRTQYF. CDR3 in DNA: TGTGCCAGCAGCTCGGCCCCGGGGAGGACCCAGTACTTC.